This TCR beta chain emerged from a study of Ad26.COV2.S vaccination and SARS-CoV-2 variants. Study-level information: Administration of Ad26.COV2.S was intramuscular, either once or twice 56 days apart. Study-level points and caveats: The study found higher spike-specific TCR breadth in vaccine than placebo recipients.

For this clone: Its antigen is unknown.

The CDR3 totals 13 residues. V shed 5 bases and J shed 5 bases, with 10 bases lying between them. The treatment was: roughly 20 received Ad26.COV2.S at low or high dose, single or two shots; a few received placebo; per-sample allocation not given. Sampling was performed 63 days after the first vaccine or placebo injection. The donor's status was that of an adult aged 18-55 years in Boston. Profiling relied on immunoSEQ multiplex PCR, and the TCRdb table lists in-frame clones only, not all of them. The sample lists nearly 400,000 clones; around 89% were seen once. The rearrangement links TRBV12-3 or TRBV12-4 to TRBJ1-5; D not resolved. Sequences were derived from peripheral blood, sampled in a trial of Ad26.COV2.S vaccine versus placebo. The sequence was obtained from a person between 18 and 59 years old who received the Ad26.COV2.S COVID-19 vaccine or a placebo. In DNA, the CDR3 is TGTGCCAGCAGTCCCACCCAGGATCAGCCCCAGCATTTT. Its translation is CASSPTQDQPQHF.